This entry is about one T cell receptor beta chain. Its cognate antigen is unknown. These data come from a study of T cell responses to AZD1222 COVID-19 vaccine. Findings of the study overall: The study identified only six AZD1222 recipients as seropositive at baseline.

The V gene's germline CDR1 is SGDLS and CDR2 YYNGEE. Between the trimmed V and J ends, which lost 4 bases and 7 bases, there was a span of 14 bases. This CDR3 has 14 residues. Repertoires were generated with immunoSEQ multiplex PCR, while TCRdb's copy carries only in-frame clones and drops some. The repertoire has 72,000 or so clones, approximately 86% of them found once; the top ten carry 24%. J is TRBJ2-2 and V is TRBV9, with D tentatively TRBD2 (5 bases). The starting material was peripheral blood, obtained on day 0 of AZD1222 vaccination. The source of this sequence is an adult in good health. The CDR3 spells CASSFIPGSGELFF. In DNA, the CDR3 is TGTGCCAGCAGCTTTATACCGGGAAGCGGGGAGCTGTTTTTT. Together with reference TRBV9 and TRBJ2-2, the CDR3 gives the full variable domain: DSGVTQTPKHLITATGQRVTLRCSPRSGDLSVYWYQQSLDQGLQFLIQYYNGEERAKGNILERFSAQQFPDLHSELNLSSLELGDSALYFCASSFIPGSGELFFGEGSRLTVL.